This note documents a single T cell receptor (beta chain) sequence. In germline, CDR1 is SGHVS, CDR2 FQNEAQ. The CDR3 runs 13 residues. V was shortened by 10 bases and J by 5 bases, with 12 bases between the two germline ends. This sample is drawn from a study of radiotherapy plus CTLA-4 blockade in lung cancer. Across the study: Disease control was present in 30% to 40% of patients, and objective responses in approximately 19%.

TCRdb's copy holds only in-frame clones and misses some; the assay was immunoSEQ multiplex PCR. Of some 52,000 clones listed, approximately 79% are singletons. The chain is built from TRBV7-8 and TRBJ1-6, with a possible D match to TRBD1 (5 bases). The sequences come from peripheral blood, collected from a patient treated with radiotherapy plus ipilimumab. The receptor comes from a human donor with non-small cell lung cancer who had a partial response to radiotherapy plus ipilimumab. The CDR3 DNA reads TGTGCCACCAAGGGGCGCGATAATTCACCCCTCCACTTT. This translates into CATKGRDNSPLHF.